A selection of T cell receptor beta chains follows, all from one sample in a study of T-cell reconstitution after alpha-beta-depleted transplantation in children. MiXCR, applied by TCRdb to the PCR reads, yields one record per CDR3 protein. The repertoire holds approximately 130,000 distinct CDR3 sequences, with about 9.5% as singletons. The sample consisted of PBMCs, mostly from graft donor cells, taken 180 days after TCRalphabeta/CD19-depleted stem cell transplant. These receptors were taken from a girl under three years old who had a stem cell transplant for combined immunodeficiency, so the T cells may come from the graft donor. Both conserved end residues are part of each CDR3. Fields, in order: CDR3 length, J gene, V gene, CDR3 protein.

>16|TRBJ2-5|TRBV18
CASSPRGPAVGETQYF
>14|TRBJ2-2|TRBV12-3/TRBV12-4
CASSWATGSGELFF
>13|TRBJ2-7|TRBV20-1
CSAARLASREQYF
>13|TRBJ2-1|TRBV19
CASSGPLYNEQFF
>17|TRBJ2-2|TRBV6-5
CASSYSAGGTNTGELFF
>14|TRBJ1-1|TRBV12-3/TRBV12-4
CASTPGPKNTEAFF
>11|TRBJ2-7|TRBV20-1
CSAKAFYEQYF
>18|TRBJ2-3|TRBV24-1
CATSDPGGGRESTDTQYF
>13|TRBJ1-5|TRBV29-1
CSVGQSSNQPQHF
>12|TRBJ2-1|TRBV7-9
CASSLVAAEQFF
>16|TRBJ2-3|TRBV5-6
CASSSSQLMSTDTQYF
>12|TRBJ2-7|TRBV10-3
CAIGRTGYEQYF
>14|TRBJ2-1|TRBV20-1
CSAPGGGMYNEQFF
>14|TRBJ2-2|TRBV7-2
CASSLGTGLGELFF
>15|TRBJ2-1|TRBV5-1
CASSLSQGAYNEQFF
>14|TRBJ2-7|TRBV20-1
CSALLRDGVYEQYF
>12|TRBJ2-3|TRBV29-1
CSVVGAEDTQYF
>15|TRBJ1-1|TRBV18
CASSPWEDANTEAFF
>12|TRBJ1-2|TRBV7-2
CASSLVEYGYTF
>14|TRBJ1-6|TRBV27
CASSKGLDNSPLHF
>13|TRBJ1-3|TRBV12-3/TRBV12-4
CASSPPVRNTIYF
>14|TRBJ2-5|TRBV13
CASSARGTSKTQYF
>12|TRBJ1-6|TRBV5-1
CASSLRGSPLHF
>15|TRBJ1-5|TRBV9
CASPPTGALHQPQHF
>13|TRBJ1-2|TRBV20-1
CSAAVVSGPSSTF
>15|TRBJ2-7|TRBV18
CASSETRQGAYEQYF
>13|TRBJ2-3|TRBV15
CATSRKSSDTQYF